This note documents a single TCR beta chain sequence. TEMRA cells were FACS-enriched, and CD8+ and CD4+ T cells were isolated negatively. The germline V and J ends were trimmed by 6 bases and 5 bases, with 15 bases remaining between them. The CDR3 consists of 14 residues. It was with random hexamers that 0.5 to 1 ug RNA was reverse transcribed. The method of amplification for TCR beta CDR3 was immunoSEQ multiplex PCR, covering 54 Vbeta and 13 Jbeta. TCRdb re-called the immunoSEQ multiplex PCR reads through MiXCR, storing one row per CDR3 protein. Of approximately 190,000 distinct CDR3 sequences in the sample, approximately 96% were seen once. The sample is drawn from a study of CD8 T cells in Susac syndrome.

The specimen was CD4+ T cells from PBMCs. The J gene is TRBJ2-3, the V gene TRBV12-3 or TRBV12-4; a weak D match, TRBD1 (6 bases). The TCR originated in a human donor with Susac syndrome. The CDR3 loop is CASRDQGMGDTQYF. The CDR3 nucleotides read TGTGCCAGCAGAGACCAGGGGATGGGAGATACGCAGTATTTT.